This T cell receptor (beta chain) was sequenced during a study of blood T cell repertoires in COVID-19. How the authors handled the data: Scientists estimated how many nucleated cells there were by amplifying reference gene primers. TCRdb keeps only in-frame clones here, not all; method: immunoSEQ multiplex PCR. V, J and clone size reflect that table, while D and trimming were determined from the DNA. Among 310,000 or so clones listed, around four fifths were seen once. The sequence came from a woman between 45 and 60 years old with acute or convalescent COVID-19. Sequenced sample: peripheral blood.

The CDR3 region is CASSQEGPALQGKTYEQYF. In nucleotides, the CDR3 is TGCGCCAGCAGCCAAGAAGGTCCCGCCCTCCAGGGGAAAACGTACGAGCAGTACTTC. V and J are TRBV4-3 and TRBJ2-7; weak D call: TRBD1 (6 bases). Germline CDR1 reads LGHNA; CDR2 reads YSLEER. The CDR3 is made up of 19 amino acids. V shed 0 bases and J shed 4 bases, with 25 bases lying between them.